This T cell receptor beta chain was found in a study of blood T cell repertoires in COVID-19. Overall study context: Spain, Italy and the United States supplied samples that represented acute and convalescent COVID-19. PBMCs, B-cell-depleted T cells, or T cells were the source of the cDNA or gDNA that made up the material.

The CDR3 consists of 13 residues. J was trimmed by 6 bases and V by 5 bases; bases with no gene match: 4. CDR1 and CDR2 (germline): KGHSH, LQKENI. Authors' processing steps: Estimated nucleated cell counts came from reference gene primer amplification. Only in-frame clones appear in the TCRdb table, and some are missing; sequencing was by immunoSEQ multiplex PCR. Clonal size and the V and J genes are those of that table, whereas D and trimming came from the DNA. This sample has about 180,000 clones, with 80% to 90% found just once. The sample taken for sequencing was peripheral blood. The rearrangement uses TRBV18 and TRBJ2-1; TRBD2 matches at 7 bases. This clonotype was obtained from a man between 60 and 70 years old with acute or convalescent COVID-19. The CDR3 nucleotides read TGTGCCAGCTCAAACCGGGAGGCCAATGAGCAGTTCTTC. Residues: CASSNREANEQFF.